The rows below give T cell receptor beta chains drawn from one sample of a study of T cells after yellow fever vaccination. TCRdb analysed the 5' RACE reads with MiXCR anew, one entry per CDR3 protein. The sample contains a few hundred thousand distinct CDR3 sequences, approximately 10% of which appear only once. This specimen consisted of PBMCs, obtained on the day of the first yellow fever vaccination. Receptors originate from a young man who received the YFV17D yellow fever vaccine. The CDR3 runs from the conserved cysteine through the conserved F or W. D genes are given only for firm matches. For some rows the clone size is stated as once, few or many, or as a class when expanded; others skip it.

v_gene,abundance,j_gene,d_gene,CDR3nt,CDR3aa
TRBV4-1,few,TRBJ1-4,-,TGCGCCAGCAGCCTAGCAGGGTACAGTATTGAAAAACTGTTTTTT,CASSLAGYSIEKLFF
TRBV5-1,few,TRBJ2-3,TRBD2,TGCGCCAGCAGCATGAGCGGGGGGGCCGAGGTAGATACGCAGTATTTT,CASSMSGGAEVDTQYF
TRBV12-3/TRBV12-4,few,TRBJ2-3,-,TGTGCCAGCACTGTAATCAGGGGTGGCACAGATACGCAGTATTTT,CASTVIRGGTDTQYF
TRBV12-3/TRBV12-4,-,TRBJ2-7,TRBD2,TGTGCCAGCAGGGGACTAGCGGGGGGACTTTTCGACGAGCAGTACTTC,CASRGLAGGLFDEQYF
TRBV5-1,-,TRBJ2-1,TRBD1,TGCGCCAGCAGCACCGGGACAGGGTCTTTCATTTCGAATGAGCAGTTCTTC,CASSTGTGSFISNEQFF
TRBV5-1,many,TRBJ2-1,TRBD2,TGTGCCAGCAGCTTGGGTGGGGGGGGTTACAATGAGCAGTTCTTC,CASSLGGGGYNEQFF
TRBV27,many,TRBJ2-3,TRBD2,TGTGCCAGCAGACCGCTGGGGGGGTCTATAGATACGCAGTATTTT,CASRPLGGSIDTQYF
TRBV6-5,-,TRBJ1-2,-,TGTGCCAGCAGTTACTCTCCGGGAAACTATGGCTACACCTTC,CASSYSPGNYGYTF
TRBV3-1,-,TRBJ2-5,-,TGTGCCAGCAGCCACTACGAGGAGACCCAGTACTTC,CASSHYEETQYF
TRBV7-9,few,TRBJ1-2,TRBD1,TGTGCCAGCAGCTGGGACAGCAGATATGGCTACACCTTC,CASSWDSRYGYTF
TRBV15,few,TRBJ2-1,-,TGTGCCACCAGCGGTCGGTTCGATGAGCAGTTCTTC,CATSGRFDEQFF
TRBV20-1,few,TRBJ2-3,-,TGCAGTGTTTTCAAGGCCGGCGCCGCAGATACGCAGTATTTT,CSVFKAGAADTQYF
TRBV5-1,many,TRBJ2-3,-,TGCGCCAGCAGCTTGGTACCCACAGATACGCAGTATTTT,CASSLVPTDTQYF
TRBV7-2,many,TRBJ2-3,TRBD2,TGTGCCAGCAGCTTCCGCCTAGCGGGGGACCGCACAGATACGCAGTATTTT,CASSFRLAGDRTDTQYF
TRBV30,-,TRBJ2-5,-,TGTGCCTGGAGTGTAGGGGAGACCCAGTACTTC,CAWSVGETQYF
TRBV20-1,-,TRBJ2-3,TRBD2,TGCAGTGCCCCCGGGACTAGCAGCACAGATACGCAGTATTTT,CSAPGTSSTDTQYF
TRBV20-1,-,TRBJ1-1,TRBD1,TGCAGTGCTAGGGGCCCCAGGGGGGGTCTCACTGAAGCTTTCTTT,CSARGPRGGLTEAFF
TRBV9,-,TRBJ2-1,-,TGTGCCAGCAGCGTATCGAGGAAGTCCCCCTCCTACAATGAGCAGTTCTTC,CASSVSRKSPSYNEQFF
TRBV20-1,few,TRBJ2-3,-,TGCAGTGGGGCAAGGGGCTTCACAGATACGCAGTATTTT,CSGARGFTDTQYF
TRBV6-5,few,TRBJ2-3,TRBD1,TGTGCCAGCAGTAACCGACAGGGTGGCGATACGCAGTATTTT,CASSNRQGGDTQYF
TRBV18,few,TRBJ1-6,-,TGTGCCAGTTCACCACCGAATTCAGATTTGAATAATTCACCCCTCCACTTT,CASSPPNSDLNNSPLHF
TRBV6-5,-,TRBJ1-6,-,TGTGCCAGCAGTAGAGGTTCCAGGGAAGACTATAATTCACCCCTCCACTTT,CASSRGSREDYNSPLHF
TRBV5-1,few,TRBJ2-5,-,TGCGCCAGCAGCTTGATTACAGGTCCCTACCAAGAGACCCAGTACTTC,CASSLITGPYQETQYF
TRBV29-1,-,TRBJ1-2,TRBD1,TGCAGCCTAGGACAGGGCCGTGGGGGCTACACCTTC,CSLGQGRGGYTF
TRBV4-3,-,TRBJ1-3,-,TGCGCCAGCAGCCCCGAGATTTCTGGAAACACCATATATTTT,CASSPEISGNTIYF
TRBV4-3,-,TRBJ1-1,-,TGCGCCAGCAGCCAAGGTCTACCGAACACTGAAGCTTTCTTT,CASSQGLPNTEAFF
TRBV29-1,-,TRBJ2-7,TRBD1,TGCATCGCCTTGGGGCCCACAGGGGGCGAGCAGTACTTC,CIALGPTGGEQYF
TRBV12-3/TRBV12-4,-,TRBJ2-2,TRBD2,TGTGCCAGCAGTCCTAGCGGGGGAGGCACCGGGGAGCTGTTTTTT,CASSPSGGGTGELFF
TRBV2,-,TRBJ1-5,-,TGTGCCAGCAGTGAAGTGACGGCGGATCAGCCCCAGCATTTT,CASSEVTADQPQHF
TRBV9,many,TRBJ2-3,-,TGTGCCAGCAGCGTAGAGGGTAGCACAGATACGCAGTATTTT,CASSVEGSTDTQYF